A selection of T cell receptor beta chains follows, all from one sample in a study of blood T cell repertoires in COVID-19. Libraries were prepared by immunoSEQ multiplex PCR; TCRdb keeps only in-frame clonotypes and omits some of them. The data contain more than 400,000 clones, 80% to 90% of them seen just once; the ten biggest clones take up approximately 2.9%. Source material: peripheral blood. Receptors were obtained from a human donor in a cohort sampled during active COVID-19. CDR3s include the opening cysteine and the closing phenylalanine or tryptophan. The order of the fields is clone size, V gene, D gene, J gene, CDR3 DNA, CDR3 protein. The D gene is left open where the match is weak. Only some rows state a clone size, as once, few, many or a class for expanded clones.

.,TRBV4-3,.,TRBJ1-5,TGCGCCAGCAGCCAAGAAACAGGGCGACAGCCCCAGCATTTT,CASSQETGRQPQHF
.,TRBV6-4,TRBD2,TRBJ2-2,TGTGCCAGCAGTGACCTAGCGGGTGAGCTGTTTTTT,CASSDLAGELFF
.,TRBV7-2,TRBD1,TRBJ2-7,TGTGCCAGCAGCTTTGTGACAGGGAGCTACGAGCAGTACTTC,CASSFVTGSYEQYF
.,TRBV24-1,.,TRBJ2-7,TGTGCCACCAGTGACCCCGGGAGATACGAGCAGTACTTC,CATSDPGRYEQYF
.,TRBV9,.,TRBJ2-2,TGTGCCAGCAGCCTTCGAGGGAGCGACACCGGGGAGCTGTTTTTT,CASSLRGSDTGELFF
.,TRBV5-4,TRBD1,TRBJ2-1,TGTGCCAGCAGCACTAGACAGGGTTCCTACAATGAGCAGTTCTTC,CASSTRQGSYNEQFF
.,TRBV19,.,TRBJ1-2,TGTGCCAGTAGTAACCATCCTTCGGGCTATGGCTACACCTTC,CASSNHPSGYGYTF
.,TRBV27,TRBD1,TRBJ1-1,TGTGCCAGCAGACTACAGGGGCTAAACACTGAAGCTTTCTTT,CASRLQGLNTEAFF
.,TRBV24-1,TRBD2,TRBJ2-1,TGTGCCACCAGTGACCGGACTAGCGGGAGTTTGGATGAGCAGTTCTTC,CATSDRTSGSLDEQFF
.,TRBV25-1,.,TRBJ1-2,TGTGCCAGCATCCTACCCCCCTATGGCTACACCTTC,CASILPPYGYTF
.,TRBV7-9,TRBD1,TRBJ2-1,TGTGCCAGCAGCTTAGGGACAGGGGTAATTAATGAGCAGTTCTTC,CASSLGTGVINEQFF
.,TRBV3-1/TRBV3-2,.,TRBJ2-6,TGTGCCAGCACGTCCTCTGGGGCCAACGTCCTGACTTTC,CASTSSGANVLTF
.,TRBV7-2,.,TRBJ2-2,TGTGCCAGCAGCTTCCAGGGAGGAGGAAGCACCGGGGAGCTGTTTTTT,CASSFQGGGSTGELFF
.,TRBV27,.,TRBJ2-5,TGTGCCAGCAGTATAGAAGAGACCCAGTACTTC,CASSIEETQYF
.,TRBV6-1,.,TRBJ1-1,TGTGCCAGCAGTGAAGTCCCCTATGCTTTCTTT,CASSEVPYAFF
.,TRBV12-3/TRBV12-4,TRBD1,TRBJ1-1,TGTGCCAGCAGTTTGGCAGGGGGCACTGAAGCTTTCTTT,CASSLAGGTEAFF
.,TRBV2,TRBD1,TRBJ2-2,TGTGCCAGTACCGGGACAGGGGAGACCGGGGAGCTGTTTTTT,CASTGTGETGELFF
.,TRBV5-1,TRBD1,TRBJ1-1,TGCGCCAGCAGCTTAAACCGTCGGGCAGGGGGTTTAACTGAAGCTTTCTTT,CASSLNRRAGGLTEAFF
few,TRBV7-9,TRBD2,TRBJ2-1,TGTGCCAGCAGCTTAGGACTAGCGGTCGACGAGCAGTTCTTC,CASSLGLAVDEQFF
.,TRBV15,TRBD2,TRBJ2-7,TGTGCCACCAGCAGGGCCGGAGGTACTAGCGTAAAATTC,CATSRAGGTSVKF
.,TRBV28,TRBD2,TRBJ2-1,TGTGCCAGCAGTAGACCCGGACTAGCGGGAGTATATGGGTCGAATGAGCAGTTCTTC,CASSRPGLAGVYGSNEQFF
.,TRBV7-3,.,TRBJ2-7,TGTGCCAGCAGCTCAACCCCAGGGATCGAGCAGTACTTC,CASSSTPGIEQYF
.,TRBV2,TRBD2,TRBJ2-3,TGTGCCAGCAGTGTTACGACTAGCGGGCCCACAGATACGCAGTATTTT,CASSVTTSGPTDTQYF
.,TRBV7-2,TRBD1,TRBJ2-7,TGTGCCAGCAGCTTAAGGTTTGGGACAGGTCGGGAGCAGTACTTC,CASSLRFGTGREQYF
.,TRBV5-1,TRBD1,TRBJ1-1,TGCGCCAGCAGCTTGGACAGGGGAGGAACTGAAGCTTTCTTT,CASSLDRGGTEAFF
.,TRBV28,TRBD1,TRBJ2-1,TGTGCCAGCAGATCCCCCCGGGACAGGGCCTACAATGAGCAGTTCTTC,CASRSPRDRAYNEQFF
.,TRBV30,TRBD1,TRBJ1-2,TGTGCCTGGAGTGGGGGACAGATGCCTAACTATGGCTACACCTTC,CAWSGGQMPNYGYTF
few,TRBV10-3,TRBD2,TRBJ2-3,TGTGCCATCAGTGAGTGGGGGGGAGGCGCAGATACGCAGTATTTT,CAISEWGGGADTQYF